This T cell receptor (beta chain) originates from a study of cytomegalovirus exposure and HLA in healthy donors. Study-wide results and caveats: TCR association rates varied by HLA locus in a later analysis, with DRB1 highest and HLA-C lowest. Cytomegalovirus-associated TCR beta chains were listed, numbering around 150. A later analysis showed that HLA-associated TCR beta chains had undergone more clonal expansion than equally common others.

CDR1 is LGHNA and CDR2 is YNFKEQ in the germline V gene. The CDR3 runs to 17 residues. With V trimmed by 0 bases and J by 1 base, 8 bases remained unmatched. Both 60 Vbeta primers and 13 Jbeta primers went into the PCR. The repertoire was sequenced with immunoSEQ multiplex PCR; TCRdb's copy has only in-frame clones and lacks some. The top ten clones hold around 1.9% of a sample with 110,000 to 150,000 clones, approximately 82% of them seen once. To note about this clone: Its antigen remains unknown.

Sequenced input: PBMCs. This sequence originates from a woman between 40 and 50 years old in good health and CMV-seronegative. V is TRBV4-2 and J is TRBJ1-2; 7 positions match TRBD1. CDR3 residues: CASSQEGLRGHNYGYTF. In nucleotides, the CDR3 is TGTGCCAGCAGCCAAGAAGGATTAAGGGGGCATAACTATGGCTACACCTTC.